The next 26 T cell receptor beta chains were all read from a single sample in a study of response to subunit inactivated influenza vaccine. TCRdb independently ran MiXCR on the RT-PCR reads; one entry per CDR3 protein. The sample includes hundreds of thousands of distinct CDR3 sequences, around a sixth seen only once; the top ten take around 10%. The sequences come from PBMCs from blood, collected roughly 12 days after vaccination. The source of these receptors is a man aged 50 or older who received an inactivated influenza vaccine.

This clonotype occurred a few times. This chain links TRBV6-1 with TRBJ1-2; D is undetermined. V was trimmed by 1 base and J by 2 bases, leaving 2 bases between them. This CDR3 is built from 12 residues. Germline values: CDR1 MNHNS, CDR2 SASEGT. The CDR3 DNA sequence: TGTGCCAGCAGTGAAGGGAACTATGGCTACACCTTC. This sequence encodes CASSEGNYGYTF.

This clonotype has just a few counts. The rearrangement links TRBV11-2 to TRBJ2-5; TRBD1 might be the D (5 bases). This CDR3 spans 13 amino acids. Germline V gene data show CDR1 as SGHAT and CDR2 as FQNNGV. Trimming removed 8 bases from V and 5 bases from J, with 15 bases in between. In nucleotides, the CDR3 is TGTGCCAGCCGCGACAGTTTAAAGGAGACCCAGTACTTC. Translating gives CASRDSLKETQYF.

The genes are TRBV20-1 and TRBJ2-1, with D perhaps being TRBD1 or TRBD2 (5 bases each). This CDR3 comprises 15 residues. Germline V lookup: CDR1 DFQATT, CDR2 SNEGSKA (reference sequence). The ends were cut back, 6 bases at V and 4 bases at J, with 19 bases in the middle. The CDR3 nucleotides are TGCAGTGCCCACGGGGCTAGCTTGGGGTACAATGAGCAGTTCTTC. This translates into CSAHGASLGYNEQFF.

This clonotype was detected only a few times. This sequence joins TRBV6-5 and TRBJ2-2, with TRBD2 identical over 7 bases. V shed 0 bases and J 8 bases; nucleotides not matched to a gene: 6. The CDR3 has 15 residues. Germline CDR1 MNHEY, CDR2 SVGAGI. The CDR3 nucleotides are TGTGCCAGCAGTTACTCGGGCGGGAGATGGGGGGAGCTGTTTTTT. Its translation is CASSYSGGRWGELFF.

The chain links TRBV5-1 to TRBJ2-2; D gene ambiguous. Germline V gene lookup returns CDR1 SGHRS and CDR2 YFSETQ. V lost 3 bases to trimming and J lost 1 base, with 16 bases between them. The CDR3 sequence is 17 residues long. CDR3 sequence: CASSSSNLSGNTGELFF. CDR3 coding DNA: TGCGCCAGCAGCTCCAGTAACCTCTCAGGGAACACCGGGGAGCTGTTTTTT.

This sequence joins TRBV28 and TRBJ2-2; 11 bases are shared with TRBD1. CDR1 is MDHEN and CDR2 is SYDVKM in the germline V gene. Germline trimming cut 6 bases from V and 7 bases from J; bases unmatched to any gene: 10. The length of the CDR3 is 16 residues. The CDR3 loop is CASRNGQGARGGELFF. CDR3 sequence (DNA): TGTGCCAGCAGAAATGGACAGGGGGCAAGAGGCGGGGAGCTGTTTTTT.

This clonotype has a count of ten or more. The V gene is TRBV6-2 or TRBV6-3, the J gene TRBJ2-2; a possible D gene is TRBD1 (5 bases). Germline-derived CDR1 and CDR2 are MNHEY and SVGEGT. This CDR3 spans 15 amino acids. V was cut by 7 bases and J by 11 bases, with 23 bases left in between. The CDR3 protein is CASKGPKTEITELFF. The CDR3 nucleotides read TGTGCCAGCAAGGGGCCTAAGACAGAGATAACCGAGCTGTTTTTT.

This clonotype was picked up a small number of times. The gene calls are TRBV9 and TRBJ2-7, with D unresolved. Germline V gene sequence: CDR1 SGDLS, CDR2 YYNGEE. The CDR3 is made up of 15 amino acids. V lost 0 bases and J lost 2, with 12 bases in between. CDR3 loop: CASSVDPGEPYEQYF. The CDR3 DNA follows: TGTGCCAGCAGCGTAGACCCGGGCGAGCCCTACGAGCAGTACTTC.

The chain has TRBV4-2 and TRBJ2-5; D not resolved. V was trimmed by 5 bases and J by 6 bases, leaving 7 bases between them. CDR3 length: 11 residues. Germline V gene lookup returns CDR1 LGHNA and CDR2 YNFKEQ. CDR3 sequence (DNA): TGTGCCAGCAGCTCCTGGCAGACCCAGTACTTC. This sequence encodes CASSSWQTQYF.

The CDR3 DNA reads TGCAGTGCTAGAGACCTGTCTAGCGGCTCCTACGAGCAGTACTTC. It encodes CSARDLSSGSYEQYF. This chain joins TRBV20-1 and TRBJ2-7; 7 bases line up with TRBD2. There are 15 residues in the CDR3. Per the germline V gene, CDR1 is DFQATT and CDR2 is SNEGSKA (reference sequence). Trimming at V came to 0 bases and at J to 0 bases, leaving 5 bases not matched to a gene.

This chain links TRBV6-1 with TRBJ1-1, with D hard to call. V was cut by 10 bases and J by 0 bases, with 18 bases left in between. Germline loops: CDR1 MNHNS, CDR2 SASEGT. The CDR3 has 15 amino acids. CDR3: CATTRTAIMNTEAFF. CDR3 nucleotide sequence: TGTGCCACTACGAGAACAGCCATCATGAACACTGAAGCTTTCTTT.

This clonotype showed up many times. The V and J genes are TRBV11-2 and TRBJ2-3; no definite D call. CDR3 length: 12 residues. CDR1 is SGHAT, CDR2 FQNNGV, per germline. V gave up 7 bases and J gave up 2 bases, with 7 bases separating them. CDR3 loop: CASTSPTDTQYF. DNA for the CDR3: TGTGCCAGCACCTCGCCCACAGATACGCAGTATTTT.

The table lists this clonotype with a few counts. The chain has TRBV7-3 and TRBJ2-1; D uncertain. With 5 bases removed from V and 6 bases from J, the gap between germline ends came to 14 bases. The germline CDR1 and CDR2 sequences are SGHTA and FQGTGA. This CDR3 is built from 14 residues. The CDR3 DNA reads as TGTGCCAGCAGCACCGGGTCGGGTGTCAATGAGCAGTTCTTC. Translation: CASSTGSGVNEQFF.

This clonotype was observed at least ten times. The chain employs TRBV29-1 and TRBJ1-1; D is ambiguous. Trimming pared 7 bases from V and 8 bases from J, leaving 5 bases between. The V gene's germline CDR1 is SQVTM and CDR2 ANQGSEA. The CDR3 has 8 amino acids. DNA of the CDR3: TGCAGCGCAAGAGAAGCTTTCTTT. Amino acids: CSAREAFF.

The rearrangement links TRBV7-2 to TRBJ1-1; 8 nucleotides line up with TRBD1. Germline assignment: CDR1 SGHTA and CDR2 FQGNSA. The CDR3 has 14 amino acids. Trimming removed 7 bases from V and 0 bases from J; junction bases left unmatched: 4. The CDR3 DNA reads TGTGCCAGCATCCGGGACAGGATGAACACTGAAGCTTTCTTT. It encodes CASIRDRMNTEAFF.

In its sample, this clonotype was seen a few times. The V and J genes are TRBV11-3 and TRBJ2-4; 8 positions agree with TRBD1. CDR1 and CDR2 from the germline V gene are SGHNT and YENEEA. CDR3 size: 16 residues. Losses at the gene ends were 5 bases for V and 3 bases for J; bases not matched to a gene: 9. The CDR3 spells CASSKRTGLDKNIQYF. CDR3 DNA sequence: TGTGCCAGCAGCAAACGGACAGGGTTGGACAAAAACATTCAGTACTTC.

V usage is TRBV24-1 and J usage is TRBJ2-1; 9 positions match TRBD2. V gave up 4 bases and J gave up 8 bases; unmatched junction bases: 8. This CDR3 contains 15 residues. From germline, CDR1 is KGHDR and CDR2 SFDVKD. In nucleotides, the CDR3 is TGTGCCACCAGTGAACCCGGGACTAGCTTTGATGAGCAGTTCTTC. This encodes CATSEPGTSFDEQFF.

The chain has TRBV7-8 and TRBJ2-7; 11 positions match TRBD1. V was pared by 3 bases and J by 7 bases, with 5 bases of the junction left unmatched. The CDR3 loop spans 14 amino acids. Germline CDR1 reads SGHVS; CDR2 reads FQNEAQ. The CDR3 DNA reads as TGTGCCAGCAGCTTGGGGACAGGGGGACGGGAGCAGTACTTC. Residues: CASSLGTGGREQYF.

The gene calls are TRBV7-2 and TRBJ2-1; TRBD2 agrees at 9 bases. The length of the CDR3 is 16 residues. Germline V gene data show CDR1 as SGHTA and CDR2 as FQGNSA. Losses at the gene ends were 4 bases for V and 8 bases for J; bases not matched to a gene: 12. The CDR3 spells CASSSAGGRFLDEQFF. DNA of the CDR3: TGTGCCAGCAGCTCAGCGGGGGGCCGGTTTCTGGATGAGCAGTTCTTC.

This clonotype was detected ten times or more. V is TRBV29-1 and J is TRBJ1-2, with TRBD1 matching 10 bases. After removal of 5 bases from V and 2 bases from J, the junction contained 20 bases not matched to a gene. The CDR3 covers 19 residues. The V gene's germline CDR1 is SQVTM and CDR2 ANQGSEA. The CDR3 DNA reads TGCAGCGTTATAAGCGAAGGGGGGTACGACAGGGGGCTCAACTATGGCTACACCTTC. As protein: CSVISEGGYDRGLNYGYTF. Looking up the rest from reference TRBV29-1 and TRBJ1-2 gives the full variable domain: SAVISQKPSRDICQRGTSLTIQCQVDSQVTMMFWYRQQPGQSLTLIATANQGSEATYESGFVIDKFPISRPNLTFSTLTVSNMSPEDSSIYLCSVISEGGYDRGLNYGYTFGSGTRLTVV.

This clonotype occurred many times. CDR3 coding DNA: TGTGCCAGCTCACCACGGGGAAGGACTGGCTCCTACAATGAGCAGTTCTTC. Protein sequence: CASSPRGRTGSYNEQFF. This chain uses TRBV18 with TRBJ2-1, with D tentatively TRBD2 (5 bases). V shed 1 base and J shed 0 bases, with 13 bases lying between them. The CDR3 is 17 residues long. The V gene's germline CDR1 is KGHSH and CDR2 LQKENI.

CDR3: CASSLVASGVLAKNIQYF. CDR3 sequence (DNA): TGTGCCAGCAGCTTAGTGGCTAGCGGGGTACTAGCCAAAAACATTCAGTACTTC. The genes are TRBV11-2 and TRBJ2-4; the match to TRBD2 covers 9 bases. V lost 1 base to trimming and J lost 0 bases; unmatched junction nucleotides: 7. In germline, CDR1 is SGHAT, CDR2 FQNNGV. The CDR3 is made up of 18 amino acids.

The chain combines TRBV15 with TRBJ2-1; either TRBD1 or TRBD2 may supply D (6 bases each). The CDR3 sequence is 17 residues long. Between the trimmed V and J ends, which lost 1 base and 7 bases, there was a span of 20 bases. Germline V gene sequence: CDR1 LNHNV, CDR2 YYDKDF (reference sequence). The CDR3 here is CATSRGAIAGGGNEQFF. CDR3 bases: TGTGCCACCAGCAGAGGGGCTATTGCCGGAGGGGGGAATGAGCAGTTCTTC.

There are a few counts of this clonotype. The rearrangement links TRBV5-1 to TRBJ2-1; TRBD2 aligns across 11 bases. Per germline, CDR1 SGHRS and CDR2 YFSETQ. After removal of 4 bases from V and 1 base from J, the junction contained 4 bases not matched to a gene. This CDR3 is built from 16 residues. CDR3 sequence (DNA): TGCGCCAGCAGCCAATTAGCGGGAGGGTCCTACAATGAGCAGTTCTTC. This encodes CASSQLAGGSYNEQFF.

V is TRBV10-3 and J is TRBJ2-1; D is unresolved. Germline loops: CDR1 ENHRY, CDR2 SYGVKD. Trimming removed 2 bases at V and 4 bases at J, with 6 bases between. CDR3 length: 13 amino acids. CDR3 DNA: TGTGCCATCAGTGAGGCGTTTTACAATGAGCAGTTCTTC. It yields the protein CAISEAFYNEQFF.

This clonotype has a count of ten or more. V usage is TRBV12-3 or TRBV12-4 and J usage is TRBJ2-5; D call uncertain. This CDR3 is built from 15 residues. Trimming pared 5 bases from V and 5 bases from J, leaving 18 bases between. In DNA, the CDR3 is TGTGCCAGCAGTCTCATTGGAGTCCCTGGTGAGACCCAGTACTTC. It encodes CASSLIGVPGETQYF.